A single sample gave rise to the 14 T cell receptor beta chains below, sequenced in a study of cytomegalovirus exposure and HLA in healthy donors. The PCR contained 60 Vbeta and 13 Jbeta primers. Clones were read by immunoSEQ multiplex PCR, and TCRdb kept only the in-frame ones, dropping some. Of some 140,000 clones in the sample, about 74% were seen once. Sequences were obtained from PBMCs. The receptor source for this set is a man in his thirties or forties in good health and CMV-seronegative.

V gene TRBV6-5 combines with J gene TRBJ2-2; tentatively, D is TRBD1 (6 bases). The CDR3 covers 15 residues. Germline CDR1 reads MNHEY; CDR2 reads SVGAGI. V was clipped by 6 bases and J by 8 bases, with 19 bases between them. The CDR3 spells CASRGAGTTRGELFF. The CDR3 nucleotides are TGTGCCAGCAGGGGGGCTGGGACGACGAGAGGGGAGCTGTTTTTT.

The V call is TRBV27, the J call TRBJ2-3; 7 bases match TRBD2. With V trimmed by 6 bases and J by 4 bases, 10 bases remained unmatched. Looked up from germline, CDR1 is MNHEY and CDR2 is SMNVEV (reference sequence). This CDR3 is built from 15 residues. CDR3 sequence reads: CASRSTPGGSDTQYF. In DNA form, the CDR3 reads TGTGCCAGCAGATCGACTCCGGGGGGATCAGATACGCAGTATTTT.

This chain links TRBV5-1 with TRBJ2-5; TRBD2 matches 9 bases. CDR3 length equals 17 residues. V was clipped by 3 bases and J by 4 bases; unmatched bases: 13. Germline-derived CDR1 and CDR2 are SGHRS and YFSETQ. In DNA form, the CDR3 reads TGCGCCAGCAGCTCCGGTGCGGGAGGGGGCGGGGGAGAGACCCAGTACTTC. It yields the protein CASSSGAGGGGGETQYF.

In DNA, the CDR3 is TGTGCCAGCAGTCGCATGGGGCAGAGCTCTGGAAACACCATATATTTT. Encoded protein: CASSRMGQSSGNTIYF. The rearrangement joins TRBV11-2 to TRBJ1-3, with D possibly matching TRBD1 (5 bases). The ends were cut back, 6 bases at V and 0 bases at J, with 15 bases in the middle. The length of the CDR3 is 16 residues. Germline loops: CDR1 SGHAT, CDR2 FQNNGV.

The CDR3 reads CASSEALGSQYF. The CDR3 nucleotides read TGTGCCAGCAGTGAAGCTCTAGGATCCCAGTACTTC. This chain uses TRBV2 with TRBJ2-5; D is undetermined. Trimming shortened V by 0 bases and J by 9 bases, and 8 bases separated the two germline ends. The CDR3 sequence is 12 residues long. Germline lookup yields CDR1 SNHLY and CDR2 FYNNEI.

V and J are TRBV15 and TRBJ2-7, with 7 bases lining up with TRBD2. Per germline, CDR1 LNHNV and CDR2 YYDKDF (reference sequence). Unmatched junction bases numbered 6, after V lost 0 bases and J lost 1 base. CDR3 length: 16 amino acids. The CDR3 DNA sequence: TGTGCCACCAGCAGAGATCAGGCAGCGGGGTCCTACGAGCAGTACTTC. It yields the protein CATSRDQAAGSYEQYF.

V is TRBV9 and J is TRBJ2-7; possible D gene TRBD2, 6 bases. Trimming shortened V by 9 bases and J by 0 bases, and 19 bases separated the two germline ends. This CDR3 has 15 amino acids. Germline assignment: CDR1 SGDLS and CDR2 YYNGEE. The DNA for the CDR3 is TGTGCCACCAACCAGGGACTGTCTAGCTCCTACGAGCAGTACTTC. Amino acids: CATNQGLSSSYEQYF.

This chain uses TRBV6-5 with TRBJ2-1; 10 bases are shared with TRBD2. The ends lost 5 bases at V and 15 bases at J; junction bases unmatched: 10. There are 13 residues in the CDR3. Germline V gene data show CDR1 as MNHEY and CDR2 as SVGAGI. CDR3 residues: CASSQRTSGSRFF. CDR3 nucleotides: TGTGCCAGCAGTCAGCGGACTAGCGGTAGTCGGTTCTTC.

The chain uses TRBV10-1 and TRBJ2-2; 8 positions agree with TRBD2. With V trimmed by 5 bases and J by 6 bases, 5 bases remained unmatched. Germline CDR1 WNHNN, CDR2 SYGVQD (reference sequence). This CDR3 region has 14 residues. Here the CDR3 reads CASSRGGRPGELFF. Written as DNA, the CDR3 is TGCGCCAGCAGTCGGGGGGGGAGACCCGGGGAGCTGTTTTTT.

The V and J genes are TRBV5-1 and TRBJ2-1; the match to TRBD1 covers 7 bases. The trim removed 1 base at V and 6 bases at J, leaving 7 bases unmatched. This CDR3 contains 15 residues. CDR1 and CDR2 from the germline V gene are SGHRS and YFSETQ. Here the CDR3 reads CASSLLETGINEQFF. CDR3 nucleotide sequence: TGCGCCAGCAGCTTGCTTGAGACAGGGATCAATGAGCAGTTCTTC.

The CDR3 sequence is CASSPPVWNTEAFF. The DNA of the CDR3 is TGTGCCAGCAGCCCGCCGGTTTGGAACACTGAAGCTTTCTTT. This chain uses TRBV7-6 with TRBJ1-1; no firm D call. The CDR3 is made up of 14 amino acids. Between the trimmed V and J ends, which lost 5 bases and 1 base, there was a span of 11 bases. The V gene's germline CDR1 is SGHVS and CDR2 FNYEAQ.

This clone was found a few times. The chain joins TRBV27 to TRBJ2-5; TRBD2 is a possible D gene (5 bases). V lost 5 bases and J lost 7, with 11 bases in between. CDR3 length equals 12 residues. Germline loops: CDR1 MNHEY, CDR2 SMNVEV (reference sequence). As DNA, the CDR3 is TGTGCCAGCAGTCCCCAAGGAGGGACCCAGTACTTC. Translation: CASSPQGGTQYF.

The rearrangement links TRBV28 to TRBJ1-1; the D is unclear. The CDR3 contains 14 residues. CDR1 is MDHEN and CDR2 is SYDVKM in the germline V gene. Between the trimmed V and J ends, which lost 3 bases and 8 bases, there was a span of 16 bases. This chain's CDR3 is CASSFGSREVEAFF. Written as DNA, the CDR3 is TGTGCCAGCAGTTTCGGTAGCCGGGAAGTAGAAGCTTTCTTT.

The chain employs TRBV19 and TRBJ2-1; D perhaps matches TRBD2 (5 bases). The germline V gene has CDR1 LNHDA and CDR2 SQIVND (reference sequence). Between the trimmed V and J ends, which lost 6 bases and 3 bases, there was a span of 9 bases. The CDR3 covers 13 residues. The chain's CDR3 is CASREADYNEQFF. In nucleotides, the CDR3 is TGTGCCAGTAGGGAAGCGGACTACAATGAGCAGTTCTTC.